This T cell receptor (beta chain) was sequenced during a study of cytomegalovirus exposure and HLA in healthy donors. Turning to this clone: Antigen specificity is unknown.

The study's findings and limits: V- and J-gene trimming of TCR beta was linked (in a later analysis) to a missense DCLRE1C variant.

The length of the CDR3 is 16 residues. CDR1 and CDR2 (germline): MNHEY, SVGAGI. The junction had 7 bases not matched to a gene; V was cut back by 2 bases and J by 2 bases. PCR employed 60 Vbeta and 13 Jbeta primers. Assay used: immunoSEQ multiplex PCR; TCRdb lists only in-frame clones, some missing. The sample has some 130,000 clones, about 80% seen once. This receptor was taken from a middle-aged man in good health and CMV-seropositive. V is TRBV6-5 and J is TRBJ1-1, with TRBD1 matching 8 bases. Sequencing was performed on PBMCs. CDR3 loop: CASSYGGQGINTEAFF. The CDR3 bases are TGTGCCAGCAGTTACGGAGGACAGGGCATAAACACTGAAGCTTTCTTT.